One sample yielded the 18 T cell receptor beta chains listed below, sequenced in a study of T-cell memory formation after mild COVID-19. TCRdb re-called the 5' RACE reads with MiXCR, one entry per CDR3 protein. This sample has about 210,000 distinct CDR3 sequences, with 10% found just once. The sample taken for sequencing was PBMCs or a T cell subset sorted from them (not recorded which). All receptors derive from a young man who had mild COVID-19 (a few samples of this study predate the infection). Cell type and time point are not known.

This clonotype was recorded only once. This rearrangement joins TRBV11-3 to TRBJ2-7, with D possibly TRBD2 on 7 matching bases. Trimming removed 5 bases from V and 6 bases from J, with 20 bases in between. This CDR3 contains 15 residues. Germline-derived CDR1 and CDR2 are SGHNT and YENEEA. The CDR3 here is CASSPPGGEPLEQYV. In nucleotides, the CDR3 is TGTGCCAGCAGCCCACCGGGGGGCGAGCCCCTCGAGCAGTACGTC.

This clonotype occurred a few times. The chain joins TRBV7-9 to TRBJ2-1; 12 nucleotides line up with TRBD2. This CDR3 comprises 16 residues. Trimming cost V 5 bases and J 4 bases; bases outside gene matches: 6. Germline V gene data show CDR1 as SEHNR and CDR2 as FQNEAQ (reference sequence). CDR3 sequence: CASSPSGGARYNEQFF. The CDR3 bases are TGTGCCAGCAGCCCTAGCGGGGGGGCACGTTACAATGAGCAGTTCTTC.

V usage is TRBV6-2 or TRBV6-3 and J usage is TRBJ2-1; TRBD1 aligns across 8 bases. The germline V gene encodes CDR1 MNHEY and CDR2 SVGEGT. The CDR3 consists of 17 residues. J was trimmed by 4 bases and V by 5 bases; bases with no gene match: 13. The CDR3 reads CASSRTQGAVRYNEQFF. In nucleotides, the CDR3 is TGTGCCAGCAGTCGCACCCAGGGGGCTGTTAGGTACAATGAGCAGTTCTTC.

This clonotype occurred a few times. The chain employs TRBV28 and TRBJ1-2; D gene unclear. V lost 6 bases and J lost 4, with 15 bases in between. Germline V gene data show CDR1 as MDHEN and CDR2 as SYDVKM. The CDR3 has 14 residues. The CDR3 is CASRGIRAGYGYTF. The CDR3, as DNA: TGTGCCAGCAGAGGGATTCGGGCTGGCTATGGCTACACCTTC.

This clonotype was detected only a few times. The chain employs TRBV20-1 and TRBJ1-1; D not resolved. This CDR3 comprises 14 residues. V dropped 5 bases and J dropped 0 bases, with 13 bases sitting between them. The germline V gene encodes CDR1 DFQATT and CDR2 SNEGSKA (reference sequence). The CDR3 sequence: CSAFRKSMNTEAFF. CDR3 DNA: TGCAGTGCTTTCAGGAAATCCATGAACACTGAAGCTTTCTTT.

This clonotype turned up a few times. This chain's CDR3 is CASSFTGVPGTEAFF. CDR3 coding DNA: TGTGCCAGCAGCTTTACGGGGGTCCCGGGAACTGAAGCTTTCTTT. The J gene is TRBJ1-1, the V gene TRBV7-2; D is possibly TRBD1 (5 bases). With 3 bases removed from V and 5 bases from J, the gap between germline ends came to 16 bases. The CDR3 loop spans 15 amino acids. The germline V gene encodes CDR1 SGHTA and CDR2 FQGNSA.

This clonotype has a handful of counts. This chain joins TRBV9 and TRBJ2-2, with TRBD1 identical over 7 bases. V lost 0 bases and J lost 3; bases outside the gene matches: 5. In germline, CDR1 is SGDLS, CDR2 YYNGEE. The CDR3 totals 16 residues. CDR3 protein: CASSVGRQGYTGELFF. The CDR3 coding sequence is TGTGCCAGCAGCGTAGGACGACAGGGATACACCGGGGAGCTGTTTTTT.

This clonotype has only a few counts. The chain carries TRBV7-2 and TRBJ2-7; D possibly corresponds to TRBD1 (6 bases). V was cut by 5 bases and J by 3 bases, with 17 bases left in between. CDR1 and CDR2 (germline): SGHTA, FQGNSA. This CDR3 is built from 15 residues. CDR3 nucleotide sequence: TGTGCCAGCAGCCCCGTCCTTCAGGGGTTCTACGAGCAGTACGTC. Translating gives CASSPVLQGFYEQYV.

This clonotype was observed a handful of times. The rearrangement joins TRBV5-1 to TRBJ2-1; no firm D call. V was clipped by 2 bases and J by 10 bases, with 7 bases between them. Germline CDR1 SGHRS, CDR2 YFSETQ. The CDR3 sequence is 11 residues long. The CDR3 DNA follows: TGCGCCAGCAGCTTAAAAAGAGAGCAGTTCTTC. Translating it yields CASSLKREQFF. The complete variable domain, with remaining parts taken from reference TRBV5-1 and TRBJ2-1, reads KAGVTQTPRYLIKTRGQQVTLSCSPISGHRSVSWYQQTPGQGLQFLFEYFSETQRNKGNFPGRFSGRQFSNSRSEMNVSTLELGDSALYLCASSLKREQFFGPGTRLTVL.

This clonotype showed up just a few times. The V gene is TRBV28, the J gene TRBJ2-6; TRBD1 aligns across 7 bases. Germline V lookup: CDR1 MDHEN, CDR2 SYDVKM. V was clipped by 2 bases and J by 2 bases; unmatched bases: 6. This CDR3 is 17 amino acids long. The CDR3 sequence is CASSLRTGVPGANVLTF. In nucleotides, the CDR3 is TGTGCCAGCAGTTTACGTACAGGGGTTCCTGGGGCCAACGTCCTGACTTTC.

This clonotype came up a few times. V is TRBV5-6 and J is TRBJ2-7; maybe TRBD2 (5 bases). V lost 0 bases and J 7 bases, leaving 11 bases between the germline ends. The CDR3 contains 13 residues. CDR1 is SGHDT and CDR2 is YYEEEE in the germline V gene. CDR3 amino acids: CASSLVAGGEQYV. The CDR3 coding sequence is TGTGCCAGCAGCTTGGTCGCGGGCGGTGAGCAGTACGTC.

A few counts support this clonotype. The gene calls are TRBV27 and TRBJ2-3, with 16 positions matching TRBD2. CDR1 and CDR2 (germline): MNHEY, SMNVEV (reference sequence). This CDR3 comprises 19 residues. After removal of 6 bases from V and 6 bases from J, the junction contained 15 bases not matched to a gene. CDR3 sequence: CASSHGTSGGAVGGDTQYF. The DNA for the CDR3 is TGTGCCAGCAGCCACGGGACTAGCGGGGGGGCCGTCGGTGGGGATACGCAGTATTTT.

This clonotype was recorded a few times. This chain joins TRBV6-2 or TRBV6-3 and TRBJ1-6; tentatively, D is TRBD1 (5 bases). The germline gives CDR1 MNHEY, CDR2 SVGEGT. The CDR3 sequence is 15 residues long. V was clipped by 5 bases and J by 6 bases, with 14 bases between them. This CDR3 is CASSAAGEGNSPLHF. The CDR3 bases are TGTGCCAGCAGTGCGGCGGGGGAGGGTAATTCACCCCTCCACTTT.

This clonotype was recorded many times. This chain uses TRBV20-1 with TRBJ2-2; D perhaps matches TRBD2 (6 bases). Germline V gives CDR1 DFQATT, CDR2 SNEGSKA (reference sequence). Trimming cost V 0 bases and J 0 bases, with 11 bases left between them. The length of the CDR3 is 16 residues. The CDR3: CSARDAGTANTGELFF. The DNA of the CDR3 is TGCAGTGCTAGAGATGCGGGGACGGCGAACACCGGGGAGCTGTTTTTT.

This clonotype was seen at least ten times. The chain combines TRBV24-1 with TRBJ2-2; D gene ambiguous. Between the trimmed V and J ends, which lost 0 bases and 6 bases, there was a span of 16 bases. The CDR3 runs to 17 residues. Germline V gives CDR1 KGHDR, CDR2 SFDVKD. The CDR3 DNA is TGTGCCACCAGTGATTTGCAAGGTCGGCCTGAAGCCGGGGAGCTGTTTTTT. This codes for CATSDLQGRPEAGELFF.

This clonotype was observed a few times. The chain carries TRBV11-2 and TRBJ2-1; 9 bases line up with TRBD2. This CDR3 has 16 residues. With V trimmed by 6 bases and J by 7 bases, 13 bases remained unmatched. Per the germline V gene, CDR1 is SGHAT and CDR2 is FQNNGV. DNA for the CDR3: TGTGCCAGCAGGCCTGTCAGCGGGGGGCCGGGGAATGAGCAGTTCTTC. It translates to CASRPVSGGPGNEQFF.

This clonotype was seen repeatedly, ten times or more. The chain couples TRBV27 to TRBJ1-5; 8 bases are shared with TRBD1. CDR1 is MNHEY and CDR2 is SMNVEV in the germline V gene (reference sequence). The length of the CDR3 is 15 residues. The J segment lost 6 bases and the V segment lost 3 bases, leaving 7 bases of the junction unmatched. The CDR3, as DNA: TGTGCCAGCAGTTTGACAGGGGTAGGGACTCAGCCCCAGCATTTT. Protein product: CASSLTGVGTQPQHF.

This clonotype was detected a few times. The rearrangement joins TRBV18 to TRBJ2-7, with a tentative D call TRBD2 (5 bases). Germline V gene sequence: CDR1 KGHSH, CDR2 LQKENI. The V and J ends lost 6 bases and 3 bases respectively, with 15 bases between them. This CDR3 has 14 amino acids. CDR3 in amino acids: CASSPASAGYEQYV. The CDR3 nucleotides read TGTGCCAGCTCGCCGGCCTCGGCGGGCTACGAGCAGTACGTC.